This T cell receptor beta chain emerged from a study of cytomegalovirus exposure and HLA in healthy donors. Study-level information: Among the 370 or so donors who were genotyped, about 80% fell in the genetic ancestry cluster that is associated with self-reported Caucasian donors. Study-level results: Later analysis identified 17,000 or so TCR beta sequences associated with HLA alleles, using a false discovery rate threshold of 0.05. Accurate HLA-A and HLA-B prediction from TCR beta sequences was reported for most subjects.

Vbeta (60) and Jbeta (13) primers were used in the PCR. Assay used: immunoSEQ multiplex PCR; TCRdb lists only in-frame clones, some missing. This table has hundreds of thousands of clones, 70% to 90% appearing once. Comments on this clone: Antigen unknown.

The sequence was collected from a young woman in good health and CMV-seronegative. Source material: PBMCs.

The CDR3 region has the DNA TGTGCCAGCAAGCGTAGGGGGAGGGGGACAAGCTCCTACGAGCAGTACTTC. Protein product: CASKRRGRGTSSYEQYF. V usage is TRBV9 and J usage is TRBJ2-7, with D perhaps matching TRBD2 (7 bases). The CDR3 is made up of 17 amino acids. V was trimmed by 6 bases and J by 0 bases, leaving 22 bases between them. CDR1 and CDR2 from the germline V gene are SGDLS and YYNGEE.